The 4 T cell receptor beta chains below all came from one sample that was sequenced in a study of blood T cell repertoires in COVID-19. Data came from immunoSEQ multiplex PCR; TCRdb stores just in-frame clones and leaves some out. The sample holds approximately 230,000 clones, around nine tenths seen once. The material sequenced was peripheral blood. The receptors shown here come from a man younger than 35 with active or convalescent COVID-19.

The chain joins TRBV7-2 to TRBJ2-2, with D uncertain. The CDR3 runs to 16 residues. Trimming removed 2 bases at V and 0 bases at J, with 10 bases between. Germline V gene sequence: CDR1 SGHTA, CDR2 FQGNSA. The CDR3 here is CASSLFTQANTGELFF. For the CDR3, the DNA is TGTGCCAGCAGCTTATTCACCCAGGCGAACACCGGGGAGCTGTTTTTT.

A note on this clone: The sample has other DNA sequences that encode this CDR3 too. V and J are TRBV5-4 and TRBJ2-2, with D maybe TRBD2 (6 bases). The CDR3 is 14 amino acids. Trimming stripped 4 bases from V and 1 base from J, with 8 bases between. Germline loops: CDR1 SGHNT, CDR2 YYREEE (reference sequence). In DNA form, the CDR3 reads TGTGCCAGCAGCCTGGGAGGGAACACCGGGGAGCTGTTTTTT. Amino acids: CASSLGGNTGELFF.

V is TRBV6-2 or TRBV6-3 and J is TRBJ2-1; 12 bases match TRBD2. The CDR3 is 14 residues long. Germline V gene lookup returns CDR1 MNHEY and CDR2 SVGEGT. The V gene end was trimmed by 6 bases and the J gene end by 15 bases; junction bases not matched to a gene: 12. CDR3 in DNA: TGTGCCAGCAGCCTTGGGACTAGCGGGCGCGGGTGGTTCTTC. Its translation is CASSLGTSGRGWFF.

CDR3 bases: TGTGCCAGCAGCCCTTTAGCGGGAGGGGCTCAAGAGACCCAGTACTTC. This translates into CASSPLAGGAQETQYF. The V gene is TRBV5-6, the J gene TRBJ2-5; 11 nucleotides agree with TRBD2. The CDR3 is 16 amino acids. After removal of 4 bases from V and 2 bases from J, the junction contained 7 bases not matched to a gene. CDR1 and CDR2 (germline): SGHDT, YYEEEE.